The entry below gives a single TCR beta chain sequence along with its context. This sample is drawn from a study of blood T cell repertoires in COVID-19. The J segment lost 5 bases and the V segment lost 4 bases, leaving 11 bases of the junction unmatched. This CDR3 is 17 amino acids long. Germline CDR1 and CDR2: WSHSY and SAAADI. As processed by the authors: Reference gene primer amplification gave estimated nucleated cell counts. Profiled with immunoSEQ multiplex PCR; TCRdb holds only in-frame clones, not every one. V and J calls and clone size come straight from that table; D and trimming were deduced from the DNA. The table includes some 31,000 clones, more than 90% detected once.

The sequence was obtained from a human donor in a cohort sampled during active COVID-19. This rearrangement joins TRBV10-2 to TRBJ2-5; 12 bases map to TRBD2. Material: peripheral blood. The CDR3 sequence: CASSGELAGGAPETQYF. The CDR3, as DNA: TGCGCCAGCAGTGGGGAACTAGCGGGAGGAGCCCCGGAGACCCAGTACTTC.